This T cell receptor (beta chain) appears in the sequencing data of a study of technical replicates of blood from a handful of donors. This clone was observed a few times. This CDR3 spans 13 amino acids. Germline-derived CDR1 and CDR2 are SGHVS and FQNEAQ. Trimming cost V 1 base and J 3 bases, with 7 bases left between them. Data came from immunoSEQ multiplex PCR; TCRdb stores just in-frame clones and leaves some out. Of approximately 64,000 clones in the sample, 86% were seen once. The sequence derives from a human donor in good health. Some clones in this sample may be carry-over from other donors' samples. The chain links TRBV7-8 to TRBJ2-7; D is possibly TRBD1 (5 bases). Sequences were obtained from PBMCs. The DNA for the CDR3 is TGTGCCAGCAGCTTAGGACAGCACTACGAGCAGTACTTC. Protein sequence: CASSLGQHYEQYF.